This T cell receptor beta chain was recovered during a study of lymphopenia after photon versus proton radiotherapy. CDR1 and CDR2 from the germline V gene are MGHDK and SYGVNS. This CDR3 contains 16 residues. With 0 bases removed from V and 2 bases from J, the gap between germline ends came to 12 bases. The data were produced by immunoSEQ multiplex PCR, yet TCRdb's version contains in-frame clones alone and is incomplete. The sample includes 30,000 to 45,000 clones, more than 75% of them seen just once. This clone was found once. The material was peripheral blood, obtained from a patient treated with photon-based radiotherapy. The gene calls are TRBV25-1 and TRBJ2-3, with D possibly matching TRBD2 (6 bases). The sequence derives from a man between 45 and 60 years old with gastric cancer. The CDR3 protein is CASSEYSLAHTDTQYF. In nucleotides, the CDR3 is TGTGCCAGCAGTGAATATAGCCTAGCGCACACAGATACGCAGTATTTT.